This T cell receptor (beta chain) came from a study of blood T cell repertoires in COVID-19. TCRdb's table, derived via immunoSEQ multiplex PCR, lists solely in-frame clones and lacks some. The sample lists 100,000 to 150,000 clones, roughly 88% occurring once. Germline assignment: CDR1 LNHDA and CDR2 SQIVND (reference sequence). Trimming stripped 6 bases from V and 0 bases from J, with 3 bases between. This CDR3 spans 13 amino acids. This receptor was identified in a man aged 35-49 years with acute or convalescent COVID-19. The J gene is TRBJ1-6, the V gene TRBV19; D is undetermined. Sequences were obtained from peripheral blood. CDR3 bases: TGTGCCAGTAGCGGCTCCTATAATTCACCCCTCCACTTT. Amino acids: CASSGSYNSPLHF.